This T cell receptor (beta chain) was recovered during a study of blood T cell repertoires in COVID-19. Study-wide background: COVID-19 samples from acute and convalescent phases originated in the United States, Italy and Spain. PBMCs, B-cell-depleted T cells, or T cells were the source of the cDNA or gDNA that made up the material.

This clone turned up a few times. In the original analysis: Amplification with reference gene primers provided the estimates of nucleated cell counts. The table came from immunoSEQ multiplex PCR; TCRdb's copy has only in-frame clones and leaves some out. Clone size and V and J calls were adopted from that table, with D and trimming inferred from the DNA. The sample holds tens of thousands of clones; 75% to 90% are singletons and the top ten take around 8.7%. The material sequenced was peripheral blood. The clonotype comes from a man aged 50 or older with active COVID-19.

CDR3 DNA sequence: TGTGCCAGCAGCTCCATGACAGGGCCCACTGAAGCTTTCTTT. Translation: CASSSMTGPTEAFF. The chain links TRBV7-9 to TRBJ1-1; 7 bases agree with TRBD1. This CDR3 has 14 residues. Germline CDR1 is SEHNR and CDR2 is FQNEAQ (reference sequence). Losses at the gene ends were 4 bases for V and 4 bases for J; bases not matched to a gene: 6.